The present entry profiles one TCR beta chain with its context. Its antigen is not known. The CDR3 extends over 15 amino acids. V lost 3 bases and J 0 bases, leaving 11 bases between the germline ends. Germline V CDR1 and CDR2: MDHEN, SYDVKM. Sequencing used immunoSEQ multiplex PCR; TCRdb keeps in-frame clones, though not all of them. The table has tens of thousands of clones, over 80% seen once. The data are from a study of T cell responses to AZD1222 COVID-19 vaccine. Findings and limits, study-wide: Repertoire collection took place solely once the T cell response had peaked. Dominant at 160-218 and 743-854, vaccine-associated CD4 TCRs also spanned spike. Among the donors, most were white British and more were female, and clonal diversity was possibly underestimated. Baseline serology detected seropositivity in only five or six AZD1222 recipients.

The source was peripheral blood, collected 28 days after the second dose of the MenACWY control vaccine. The V and J genes are TRBV28 and TRBJ1-1, with D perhaps matching TRBD1 (5 bases). The receptor's source is an adult who received the MenACWY meningococcal vaccine as a control. This CDR3 is CASSFYRGVNTEAFF. CDR3 coding DNA: TGTGCCAGCAGTTTTTACCGGGGCGTGAACACTGAAGCTTTCTTT.